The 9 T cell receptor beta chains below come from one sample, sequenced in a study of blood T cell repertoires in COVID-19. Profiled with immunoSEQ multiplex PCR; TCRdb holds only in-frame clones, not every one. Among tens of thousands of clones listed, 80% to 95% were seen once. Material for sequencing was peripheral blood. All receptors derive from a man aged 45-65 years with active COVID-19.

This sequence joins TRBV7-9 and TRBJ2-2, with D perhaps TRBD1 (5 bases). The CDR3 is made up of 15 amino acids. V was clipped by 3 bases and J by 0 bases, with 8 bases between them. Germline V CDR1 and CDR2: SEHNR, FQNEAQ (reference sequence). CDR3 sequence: CASSFGRANTGELFF. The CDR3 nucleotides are TGTGCCAGCAGCTTCGGCAGGGCGAACACCGGGGAGCTGTTTTTT.

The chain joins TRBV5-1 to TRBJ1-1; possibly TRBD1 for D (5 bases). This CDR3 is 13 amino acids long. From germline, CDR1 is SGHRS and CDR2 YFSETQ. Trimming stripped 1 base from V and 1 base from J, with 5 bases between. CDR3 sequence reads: CASSLTGNTEAFF. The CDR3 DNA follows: TGCGCCAGCAGCTTGACAGGGAACACTGAAGCTTTCTTT.

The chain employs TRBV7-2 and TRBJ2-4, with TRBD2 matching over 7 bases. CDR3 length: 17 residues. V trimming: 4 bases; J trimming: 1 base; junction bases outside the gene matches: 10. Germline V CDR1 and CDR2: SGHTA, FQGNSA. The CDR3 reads CASSWGGTLGAKNIQYF. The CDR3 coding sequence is TGTGCCAGCAGCTGGGGGGGGACCCTCGGGGCCAAAAACATTCAGTACTTC.

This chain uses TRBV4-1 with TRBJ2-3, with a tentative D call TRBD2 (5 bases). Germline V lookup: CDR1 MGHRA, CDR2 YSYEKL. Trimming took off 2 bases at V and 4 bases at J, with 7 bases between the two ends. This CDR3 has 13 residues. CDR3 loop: CASSQLAPDTQYF. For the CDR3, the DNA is TGCGCCAGCAGCCAACTAGCCCCAGATACGCAGTATTTT.

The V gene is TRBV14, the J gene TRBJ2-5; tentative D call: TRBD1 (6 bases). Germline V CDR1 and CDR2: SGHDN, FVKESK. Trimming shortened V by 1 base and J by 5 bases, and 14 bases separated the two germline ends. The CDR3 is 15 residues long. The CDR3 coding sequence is TGTGCCAGCAGCCAAGTAACAGGGTTGGGCGAGACCCAGTACTTC. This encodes CASSQVTGLGETQYF.

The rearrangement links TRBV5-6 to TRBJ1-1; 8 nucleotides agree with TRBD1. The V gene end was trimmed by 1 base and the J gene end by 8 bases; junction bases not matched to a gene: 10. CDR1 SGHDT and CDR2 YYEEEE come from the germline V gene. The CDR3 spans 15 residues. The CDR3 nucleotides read TGTGCCAGCAGCTTGCTACGGACAGGGAATACAGAAGCTTTCTTT. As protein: CASSLLRTGNTEAFF.

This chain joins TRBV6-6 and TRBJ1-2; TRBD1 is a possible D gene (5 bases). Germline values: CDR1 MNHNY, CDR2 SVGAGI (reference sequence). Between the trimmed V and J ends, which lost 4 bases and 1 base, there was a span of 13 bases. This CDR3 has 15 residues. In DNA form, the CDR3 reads TGTGCCAGCAGTTGGGGCAGAACGTTTAACTATGGCTACACCTTC. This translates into CASSWGRTFNYGYTF.

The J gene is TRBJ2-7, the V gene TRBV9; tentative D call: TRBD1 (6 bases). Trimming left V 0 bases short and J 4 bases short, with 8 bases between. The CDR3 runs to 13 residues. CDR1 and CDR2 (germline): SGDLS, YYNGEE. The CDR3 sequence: CASSVEDRYEQYF. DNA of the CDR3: TGTGCCAGCAGCGTAGAGGACAGATACGAGCAGTACTTC. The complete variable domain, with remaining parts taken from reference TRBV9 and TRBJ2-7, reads DSGVTQTPKHLITATGQRVTLRCSPRSGDLSVYWYQQSLDQGLQFLIQYYNGEERAKGNILERFSAQQFPDLHSELNLSSLELGDSALYFCASSVEDRYEQYFGPGTRLTVT.

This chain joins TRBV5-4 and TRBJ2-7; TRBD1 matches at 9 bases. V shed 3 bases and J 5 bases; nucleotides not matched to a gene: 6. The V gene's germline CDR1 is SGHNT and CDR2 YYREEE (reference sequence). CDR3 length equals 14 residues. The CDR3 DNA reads TGTGCCAGCAGCTCGGGACAGGGTGGGAACGAGCAGTACTTC. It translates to CASSSGQGGNEQYF. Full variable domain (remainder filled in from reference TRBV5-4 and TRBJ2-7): ETGVTQSPTHLIKTRGQQVTLRCSSQSGHNTVSWYQQALGQGPQFIFQYYREEENGRGNFPPRFSGLQFPNYSSELNVNALELDDSALYLCASSSGQGGNEQYFGPGTRLTVT.